This TCR beta chain comes out of a study of T cells in tumors and immune-related adverse events. Here immunoSEQ multiplex PCR was the method, and the copy in TCRdb shows in-frame clones only, minus some. The sample includes around 10,000 clones, under 95% of them seen just once. The CDR3 covers 13 residues. Germline CDR1 SEHNR, CDR2 FQNEAQ (reference sequence). V was shortened by 0 bases and J by 8 bases, with 10 bases between the two germline ends. The J gene is TRBJ1-2, the V gene TRBV7-9; D may be TRBD1 (6 bases). Sequenced material: lymph node tissue, taken from a patient treated with anti-PD-1 therapy. The receptor was derived from a female donor with metastatic renal cell carcinoma. As DNA, the CDR3 is TGTGCCAGCAGCTTAGCCAACAGGGACGGCTACACCTTC. Translation: CASSLANRDGYTF.